Listed below are T cell receptor beta chains from one sample, sequenced in a study of T cell responses to AZD1222 COVID-19 vaccine. Method: immunoSEQ multiplex PCR; TCRdb's copy keeps in-frame clones and lacks some. The sample comprises some 140,000 clones, 75% to 95% of which are singletons, and 1.5% to 2% rests with the top ten. The specimen was peripheral blood, collected 28 days after the second AZD1222 dose. These receptor sequences come from an adult who received the AZD1222 COVID-19 vaccine. The CDR3 runs from the conserved cysteine through the conserved F or W. A D gene is named only where the DNA matches it firmly. A clone size is listed for some rows: how often the clone was seen (once, few, many), or a class if it is expanded.

J: TRBJ1-3; size: NA; D: NA; V: TRBV2; DNA: TGTGCCAGCAGTGCCGGCCCCCACTCCTCGACTCCTGGAAACACCATATATTTT; CDR3: CASSAGPHSSTPGNTIYF
J: TRBJ1-6; size: NA; D: TRBD1; V: TRBV2; DNA: TGTGCCGGCCACAGGGGGCTAAGTAATTCACCCCTCCACTTT; CDR3: CAGHRGLSNSPLHF
J: TRBJ1-5; size: NA; D: NA; V: TRBV2; DNA: TGTGCCACCAAGGCGTCGGGCAATCAGCCCCAGCATTTT; CDR3: CATKASGNQPQHF
J: TRBJ2-3; size: NA; D: NA; V: TRBV13; DNA: TGTGCCAGCAGTAAACCCGGCACAGATACGCAGTATTTT; CDR3: CASSKPGTDTQYF
J: TRBJ2-1; size: NA; D: NA; V: TRBV3-1/TRBV3-2; DNA: TGTGCCAGCAGCCTAGGGACGGGTTGGAATGAGCAGTTCTTC; CDR3: CASSLGTGWNEQFF
J: TRBJ1-5; size: NA; D: NA; V: TRBV12-3/TRBV12-4; DNA: TGTGCCAGCAGTTTAACAACCCATCAGCCCCAGCATTTT; CDR3: CASSLTTHQPQHF
J: TRBJ2-7; size: NA; D: NA; V: TRBV18; DNA: TGTGCCAGCTCCCCTCCGCAGTACCTTCACTACGAGCAGTACTTC; CDR3: CASSPPQYLHYEQYF
J: TRBJ2-5; size: NA; D: TRBD1; V: TRBV13; DNA: TGTGCCAGCAGCTTTCGGGACAGGCCTCAAGAGACCCAGTACTTC; CDR3: CASSFRDRPQETQYF
J: TRBJ1-2; size: once; D: NA; V: TRBV12-5; DNA: TGTGCTAGTGGTTTGGGACACCAAAACTATGGCTACACCTTC; CDR3: CASGLGHQNYGYTF
J: TRBJ1-1; size: NA; D: NA; V: TRBV6-5; DNA: TGTGCCAGCAGTCTAGGGACGGGGAACACTGAAGCTTTCTTT; CDR3: CASSLGTGNTEAFF
J: TRBJ1-6; size: few; D: NA; V: TRBV4-3; DNA: TGCGCCAGCAGCCAAGATCGAGGGAGGGCCTCACCCCTCCACTTT; CDR3: CASSQDRGRASPLHF
J: TRBJ1-5; size: once; D: NA; V: TRBV6-2/TRBV6-3; DNA: TGTGCCAGCAGTTACACATCCCGGACAGCGTATAGCAATCAGCCCCAGCATTTT; CDR3: CASSYTSRTAYSNQPQHF
J: TRBJ1-2; size: once; D: NA; V: TRBV9; DNA: TGTGCCAGCAGCGAGGGACATCCACTATTCTATGGCTACACCTTC; CDR3: CASSEGHPLFYGYTF
J: TRBJ1-6; size: NA; D: NA; V: TRBV5-1; DNA: TGCGCCAGCAGCTTGGTAGCCTATAATTCACCCCTCCACTTT; CDR3: CASSLVAYNSPLHF
J: TRBJ2-2; size: NA; D: TRBD2; V: TRBV5-1; DNA: TGCGCCATCTCAGCGGGAGGGCCGAACACCGGGGAGCTGTTTTTT; CDR3: CAISAGGPNTGELFF
J: TRBJ2-7; size: NA; D: TRBD1; V: TRBV30; DNA: TGTGCCTGGAGTGTACGAGGGGGCGAATACGAGCAGTACTTC; CDR3: CAWSVRGGEYEQYF
J: TRBJ1-2; size: NA; D: TRBD1; V: TRBV9; DNA: TGTGCCAGCAGCGCCGGCCAACAGGGGTTTAACAATGGCTACACCTTC; CDR3: CASSAGQQGFNNGYTF
J: TRBJ2-2; size: NA; D: NA; V: TRBV4-3; DNA: TGCGCCAGCAGCCAAGATCTCAACAGCGCGAACACCGGGGAGCTGTTTTTT; CDR3: CASSQDLNSANTGELFF
J: TRBJ2-2; size: once; D: NA; V: TRBV30; DNA: TGTGCCTGGAGTGCCCCCAGGAAAGTTGGGGAGCTGTTTTTT; CDR3: CAWSAPRKVGELFF
J: TRBJ2-3; size: NA; D: NA; V: TRBV5-1; DNA: TGCGCCAGCAGCTTGTACCCCGGCCCCGCAGATACGCAGTATTTT; CDR3: CASSLYPGPADTQYF
J: TRBJ2-5; size: NA; D: TRBD2; V: TRBV5-1; DNA: TGCGCCAGCAGCTTCCGGGGGGGAATGGAGACCCAGTACTTC; CDR3: CASSFRGGMETQYF
J: TRBJ2-3; size: NA; D: NA; V: TRBV7-3; DNA: TGTGCCAGCAGCCGAGGGATAGATACGCAGTATTTT; CDR3: CASSRGIDTQYF
J: TRBJ2-5; size: NA; D: TRBD1; V: TRBV11-2; DNA: TGTGCCAGCAGCCCCTCCCCGACCAGGGGGCCAGAGACCCAGTACTTC; CDR3: CASSPSPTRGPETQYF
J: TRBJ2-2; size: once; D: TRBD2; V: TRBV11-2; DNA: TGTGCCAGCAGCCCCTCGACTAGCGGCACCGGGGAGCTGTTTTTT; CDR3: CASSPSTSGTGELFF
J: TRBJ1-2; size: NA; D: NA; V: TRBV6-5; DNA: TGTGCCAGCAGGGGGATACGGTTACGGTATGGCTACACCTTC; CDR3: CASRGIRLRYGYTF
J: TRBJ2-2; size: few; D: TRBD2; V: TRBV6-1; DNA: TGTGCCAGCAGTGAAGCAAGAGCGGGAGTCAGGACCGGGGAGCTGTTTTTT; CDR3: CASSEARAGVRTGELFF
J: TRBJ2-1; size: NA; D: TRBD2; V: TRBV6-4; DNA: TGTGCCAGCAGCGAATTAGCGGGAGGGGTCAATGAGCAGTTCTTC; CDR3: CASSELAGGVNEQFF
J: TRBJ2-1; size: NA; D: TRBD2; V: TRBV6-1; DNA: TGTGCCAGCAGTGAAGGACCCCCCGCGGTGGGGGGGAGGAATGAGCAGTTCTTC; CDR3: CASSEGPPAVGGRNEQFF
J: TRBJ1-4; size: NA; D: TRBD1; V: TRBV14; DNA: TGTGCCAGCAGCCGGGACAGAAACAATGAAAAACTGTTTTTT; CDR3: CASSRDRNNEKLFF
J: TRBJ1-5; size: NA; D: NA; V: TRBV6-1; DNA: TGTGCCAGCAGTGGATCCGGCACAGGGTGGGGTCAGCCCCAGCATTTT; CDR3: CASSGSGTGWGQPQHF
J: TRBJ1-2; size: NA; D: TRBD1; V: TRBV27; DNA: TGTGCCAGCAGTTTAAAGGGGGCTAGCTATGGCTACACCTTC; CDR3: CASSLKGASYGYTF
J: TRBJ1-1; size: NA; D: NA; V: TRBV18; DNA: TGTGCCAGCTCACCTCAGAAAGTTGACAACATGAACACTGAAGCTTTCTTT; CDR3: CASSPQKVDNMNTEAFF
J: TRBJ1-4; size: NA; D: NA; V: TRBV3-1/TRBV3-2; DNA: TGTGCCAGCAGCCAAAATAATGAAAAACTGTTTTTT; CDR3: CASSQNNEKLFF
J: TRBJ2-7; size: NA; D: NA; V: TRBV11-3; DNA: TGTGCCAGCAGCTTCACAGGGTTCGACGAGCAGTACTTC; CDR3: CASSFTGFDEQYF
J: TRBJ1-4; size: NA; D: NA; V: TRBV30; DNA: TGTGCCTGGAGGATGACAGCGACGAAAGGAAAACTGTTTTTT; CDR3: CAWRMTATKGKLFF
J: TRBJ2-1; size: NA; D: TRBD2; V: TRBV4-3; DNA: TGCGCCAGCAGCCAAGAACGATTGACTAGCGGGATGATTGGCTCCTACAATGAGCAGTTCTTC; CDR3: CASSQERLTSGMIGSYNEQFF
J: TRBJ1-2; size: NA; D: NA; V: TRBV7-2; DNA: TGTGCCAGCAGCCTGACAGACTATGGCTACACCTTC; CDR3: CASSLTDYGYTF
J: TRBJ1-4; size: NA; D: NA; V: TRBV19; DNA: TGTGCCAGTAGTATATTTGGGGGAGGGGCTTTTGAAAAACTGTTTTTT; CDR3: CASSIFGGGAFEKLFF
J: TRBJ2-7; size: NA; D: NA; V: TRBV5-1; DNA: TGCGCCAGCAGCTCTGAGTCCTACGAGCAGTACTTC; CDR3: CASSSESYEQYF
J: TRBJ2-2; size: NA; D: NA; V: TRBV5-1; DNA: TGCGCCAGCAGCTTGGTCGGGGTTCCCACCGGGGAGCTGTTTTTT; CDR3: CASSLVGVPTGELFF
J: TRBJ1-5; size: NA; D: TRBD1; V: TRBV7-9; DNA: TGTGCCAGCAGCCCAGTCGGGACAGGGCCCCAACAGCCCCAGCATTTT; CDR3: CASSPVGTGPQQPQHF
J: TRBJ2-2; size: NA; D: NA; V: TRBV3-1/TRBV3-2; DNA: TGTGCCAGCAGCCAACAGGACACCGGGGAGCTGTTTTTT; CDR3: CASSQQDTGELFF
J: TRBJ1-1; size: NA; D: NA; V: TRBV5-6; DNA: TGTGCCAGCAGCCAAAACACTGAAGCTTTCTTT; CDR3: CASSQNTEAFF
J: TRBJ2-7; size: NA; D: TRBD1; V: TRBV20-1; DNA: TGCAGTGCTAGTGGGGACAGGGCTCACGAGCAGTACTTC; CDR3: CSASGDRAHEQYF